This T cell receptor beta chain emerged from a study of low-dose radiotherapy and immunotherapy resistance in tumors. Turning to the study itself: Each fraction given to Cohort 2 every two weeks delivered 1 Gy, and the total reached 13 Gy over 26 weeks. Intravenous cyclophosphamide 200 mg/m2 was given every two weeks, one day before radiation and immunotherapy. Patients took oral aspirin 300 mg daily for four cycles from cycle 1 day 1.

Time point here: before trial treatment. The donors' regimen was nivolumab, ipilimumab, aspirin, low-dose cyclophosphamide and low-dose radiotherapy. Both TCRalpha and TCRbeta chains were reverse transcribed with V-gene-specific primers. TCR amplification involved about 19 PCR cycles with a constant-region primer and V-primer adapter. TCRdb passed the reads through MiXCR, listing each CDR3 protein once. The repertoire holds approximately 90,000 distinct CDR3 sequences, with 9.4% as singletons. This CDR3 comprises 15 residues. The V segment lost 0 bases and the J segment 5 bases; nucleotides outside the gene matches: 3. Germline assignment: CDR1 SGHNT and CDR2 YYREEE (reference sequence). This clonotype was counted at least ten times.

V and J are TRBV5-4 and TRBJ2-1, with 9 nucleotides matching TRBD2. This specimen was PBMCs, taken before treatment. The receptor's source is a male donor with prostate cancer. In DNA, the CDR3 is TGTGCCAGCAGCTTGGCGCTAGCGGGGAACAATGAGCAGTTCTTC. Translating it yields CASSLALAGNNEQFF.